This T cell receptor beta chain was captured in a study of monozygotic twins with inflammatory bowel disease. TCRdb reprocessed the 5' RACE reads and reports one entry per CDR3 protein, with no DNA. In total, the table holds some 190,000 distinct CDR3 sequences. General study findings and limits: Differences in immunosuppressive treatment may have been a source of added variability in patient repertoires. No detectable difference in repertoire similarity separated concordant from discordant twins, possibly as a result of limited power.

The CDR3 has 16 amino acids. The germline gives CDR1 MNHEY, CDR2 SMNVEV (reference sequence). Turning to this clonotype: Its antigen remains unknown.

This sequence was found in a human donor with ulcerative colitis or Crohn's disease, or a healthy co-twin of an affected twin (not recorded which). Input material: blood. The chain couples TRBV27 to TRBJ2-1. CDR3 region: CASSLFPSSSYNEQFF.